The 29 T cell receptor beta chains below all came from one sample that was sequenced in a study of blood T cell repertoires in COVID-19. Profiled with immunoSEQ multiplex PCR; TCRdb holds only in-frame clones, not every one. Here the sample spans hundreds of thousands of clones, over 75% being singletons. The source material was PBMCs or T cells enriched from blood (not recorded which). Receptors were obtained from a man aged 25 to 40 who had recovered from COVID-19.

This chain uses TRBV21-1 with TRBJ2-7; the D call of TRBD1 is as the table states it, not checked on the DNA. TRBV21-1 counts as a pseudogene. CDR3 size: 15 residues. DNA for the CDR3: TGTGCCAGCAGCAAAGCGCAACAGGGAACCTACGAGCAGTACTTC. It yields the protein CASSKAQQGTYEQYF.

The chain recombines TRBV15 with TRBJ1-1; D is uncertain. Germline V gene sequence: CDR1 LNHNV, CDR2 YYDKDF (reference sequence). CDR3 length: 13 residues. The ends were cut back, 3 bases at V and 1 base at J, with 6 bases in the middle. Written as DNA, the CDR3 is TGTGCCACCAGCAGTTTCGGGAACACTGAAGCTTTCTTT. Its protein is CATSSFGNTEAFF.

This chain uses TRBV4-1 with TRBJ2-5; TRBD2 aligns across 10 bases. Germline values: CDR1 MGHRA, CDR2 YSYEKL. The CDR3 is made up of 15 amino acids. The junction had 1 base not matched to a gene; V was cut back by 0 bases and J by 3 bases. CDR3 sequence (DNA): TGCGCCAGCAGCCAAGATGGGACTAGCGAAGAGACCCAGTACTTC. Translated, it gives CASSQDGTSEETQYF.

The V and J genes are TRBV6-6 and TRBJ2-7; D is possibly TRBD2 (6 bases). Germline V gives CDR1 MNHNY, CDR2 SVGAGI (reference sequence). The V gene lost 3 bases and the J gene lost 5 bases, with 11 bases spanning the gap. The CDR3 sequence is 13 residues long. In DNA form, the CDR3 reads TGTGCCAGCAGTTATGGGGGGACCCACGAGCAGTACTTC. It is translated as CASSYGGTHEQYF.

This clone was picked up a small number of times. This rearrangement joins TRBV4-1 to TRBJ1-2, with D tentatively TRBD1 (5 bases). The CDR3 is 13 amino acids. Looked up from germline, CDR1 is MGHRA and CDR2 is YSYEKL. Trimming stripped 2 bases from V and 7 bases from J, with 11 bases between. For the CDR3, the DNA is TGCGCCAGCAGCCAACCAGGGTCGTTTGGCTACACCTTC. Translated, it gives CASSQPGSFGYTF.

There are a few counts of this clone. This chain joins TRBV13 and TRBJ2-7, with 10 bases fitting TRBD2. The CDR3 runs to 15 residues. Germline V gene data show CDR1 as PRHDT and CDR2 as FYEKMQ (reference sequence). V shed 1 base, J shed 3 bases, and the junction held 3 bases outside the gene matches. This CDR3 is CASSLETSGDYEQYF. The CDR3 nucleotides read TGTGCCAGCAGCTTAGAAACTAGCGGGGACTACGAGCAGTACTTC.

CDR3 DNA sequence: TGTGCCAGCAGCGGGACTAGCGTGAGTGGCACGCAGTATTTT. Protein sequence: CASSGTSVSGTQYF. The chain recombines TRBV14 with TRBJ2-3; 10 positions match TRBD2. This CDR3 is built from 14 residues. Germline V gene sequence: CDR1 SGHDN, CDR2 FVKESK. Unmatched junction bases numbered 8, after V lost 5 bases and J lost 9 bases.

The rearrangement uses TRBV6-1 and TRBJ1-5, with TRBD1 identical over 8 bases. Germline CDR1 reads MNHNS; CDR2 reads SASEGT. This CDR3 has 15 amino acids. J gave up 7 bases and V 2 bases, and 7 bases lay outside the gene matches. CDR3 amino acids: CASSEQGQGAQPQHF. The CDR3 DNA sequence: TGTGCCAGCAGTGAACAGGGGCAGGGGGCACAGCCCCAGCATTTT.

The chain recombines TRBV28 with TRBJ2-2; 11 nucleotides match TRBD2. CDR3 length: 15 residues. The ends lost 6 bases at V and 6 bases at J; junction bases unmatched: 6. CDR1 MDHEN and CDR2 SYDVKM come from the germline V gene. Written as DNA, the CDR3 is TGTGCCAGCAGCCTTAGCGGGGGGGCTTCCGGGGAGCTGTTTTTT. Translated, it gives CASSLSGGASGELFF.

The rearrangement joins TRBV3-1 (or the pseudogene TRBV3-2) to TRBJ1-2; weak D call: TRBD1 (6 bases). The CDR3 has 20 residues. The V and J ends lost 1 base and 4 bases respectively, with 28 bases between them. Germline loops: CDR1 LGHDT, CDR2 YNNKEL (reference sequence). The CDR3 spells CASSQGGLATGWVFGYGYTF. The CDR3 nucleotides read TGTGCCAGCAGCCAAGGGGGGCTTGCTACAGGGTGGGTTTTCGGCTATGGCTACACCTTC.

CDR3 in amino acids: CASSFGDSGNTEAFF. CDR3 sequence (DNA): TGTGCCAGCAGTTTTGGGGACAGTGGGAACACTGAAGCTTTCTTT. J is TRBJ1-1 and V is TRBV6-5; 7 positions match TRBD1. Germline V gene sequence: CDR1 MNHEY, CDR2 SVGAGI. After removal of 4 bases from V and 1 base from J, the junction contained 6 bases not matched to a gene. The CDR3 loop spans 15 amino acids.

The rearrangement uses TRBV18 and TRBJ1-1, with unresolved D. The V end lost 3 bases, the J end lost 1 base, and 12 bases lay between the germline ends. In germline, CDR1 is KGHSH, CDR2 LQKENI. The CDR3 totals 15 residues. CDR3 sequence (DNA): TGTGCCAGCTCACCCACCCAGGTCAAGAACACTGAAGCTTTCTTT. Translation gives CASSPTQVKNTEAFF.

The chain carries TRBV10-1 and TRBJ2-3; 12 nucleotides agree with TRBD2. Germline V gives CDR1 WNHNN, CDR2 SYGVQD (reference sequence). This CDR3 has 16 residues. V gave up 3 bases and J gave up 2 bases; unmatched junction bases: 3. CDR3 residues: CASSDLAGGPTDTQYF. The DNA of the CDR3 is TGCGCCAGCAGTGACCTAGCGGGGGGGCCCACAGATACGCAGTATTTT.

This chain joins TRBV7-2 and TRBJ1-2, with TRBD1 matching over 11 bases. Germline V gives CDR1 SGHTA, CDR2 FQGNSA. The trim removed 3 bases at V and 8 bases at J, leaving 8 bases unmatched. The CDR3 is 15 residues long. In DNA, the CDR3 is TGTGCCAGCAGCTTTTTCGGACAGGGGGCGGAAGGCTACACCTTC. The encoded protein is CASSFFGQGAEGYTF.

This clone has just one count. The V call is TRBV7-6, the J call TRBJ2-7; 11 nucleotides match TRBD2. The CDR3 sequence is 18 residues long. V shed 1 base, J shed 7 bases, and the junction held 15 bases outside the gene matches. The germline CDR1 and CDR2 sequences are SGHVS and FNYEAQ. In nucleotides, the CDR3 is TGTGCCAGCAGCTTAGGAGCTCGAAGTGAACTAGCGGGGGTAGAGCAGTACTTC. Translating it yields CASSLGARSELAGVEQYF.

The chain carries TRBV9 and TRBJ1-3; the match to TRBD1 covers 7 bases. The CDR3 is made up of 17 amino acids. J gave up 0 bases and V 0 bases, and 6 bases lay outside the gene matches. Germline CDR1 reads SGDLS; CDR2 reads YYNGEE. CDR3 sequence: CASSVDGTAFSGNTIYF. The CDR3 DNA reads TGTGCCAGCAGCGTAGACGGGACAGCCTTCTCTGGAAACACCATATATTTT.

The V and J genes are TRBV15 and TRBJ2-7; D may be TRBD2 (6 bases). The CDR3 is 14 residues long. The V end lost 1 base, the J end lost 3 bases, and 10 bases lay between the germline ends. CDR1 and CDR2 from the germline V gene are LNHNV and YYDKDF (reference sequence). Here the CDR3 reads CATSRARDLYEQYF. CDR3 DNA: TGTGCCACCAGCAGAGCGCGGGATCTCTACGAGCAGTACTTC.

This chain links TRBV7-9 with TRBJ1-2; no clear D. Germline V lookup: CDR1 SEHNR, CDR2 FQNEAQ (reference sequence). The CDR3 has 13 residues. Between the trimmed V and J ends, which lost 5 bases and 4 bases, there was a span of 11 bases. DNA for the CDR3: TGTGCCAGCAGCCTAGGGCCTCCCTATGGCTACACCTTC. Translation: CASSLGPPYGYTF.

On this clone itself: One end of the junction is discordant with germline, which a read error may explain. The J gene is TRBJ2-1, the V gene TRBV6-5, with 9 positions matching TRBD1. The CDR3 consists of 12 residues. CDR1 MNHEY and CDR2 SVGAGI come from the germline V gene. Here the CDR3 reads CASGYRGQEQFF. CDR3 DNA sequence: TGTGCCAGCGGTTACAGGGGGCAAGAGCAGTTCTTC.

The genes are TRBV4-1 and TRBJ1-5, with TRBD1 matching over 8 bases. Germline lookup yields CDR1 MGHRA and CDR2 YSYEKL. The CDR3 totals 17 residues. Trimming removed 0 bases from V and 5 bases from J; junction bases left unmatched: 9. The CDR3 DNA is TGCGCCAGCAGCCAAGAACCCCCAGGGGGCGGGGATCAGCCCCAGCATTTT. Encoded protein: CASSQEPPGGGDQPQHF.

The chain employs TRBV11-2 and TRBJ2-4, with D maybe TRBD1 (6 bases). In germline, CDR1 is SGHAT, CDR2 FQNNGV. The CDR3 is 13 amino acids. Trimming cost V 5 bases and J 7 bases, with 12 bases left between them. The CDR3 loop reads CASSVRGGNIQYF. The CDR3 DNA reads TGTGCCAGCAGCGTACGTGGGGGCAACATTCAGTACTTC.

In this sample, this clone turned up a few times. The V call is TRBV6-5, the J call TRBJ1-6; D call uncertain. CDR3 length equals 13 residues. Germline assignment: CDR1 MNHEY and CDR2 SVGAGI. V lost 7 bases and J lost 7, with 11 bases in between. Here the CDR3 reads CASKYPANSPLHF. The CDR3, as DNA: TGTGCCAGCAAGTACCCTGCGAATTCACCCCTCCACTTT.

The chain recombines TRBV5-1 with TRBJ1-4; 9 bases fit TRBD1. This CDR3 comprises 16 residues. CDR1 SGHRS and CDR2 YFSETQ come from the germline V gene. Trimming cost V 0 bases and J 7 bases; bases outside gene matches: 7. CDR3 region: CASSLEAGQGSEKLFF. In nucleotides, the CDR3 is TGCGCCAGCAGCTTGGAGGCGGGACAGGGATCTGAAAAACTGTTTTTT.

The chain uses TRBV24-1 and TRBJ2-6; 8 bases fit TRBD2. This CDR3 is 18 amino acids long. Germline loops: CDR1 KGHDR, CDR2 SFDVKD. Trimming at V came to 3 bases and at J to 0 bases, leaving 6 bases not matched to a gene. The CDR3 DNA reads TGTGCCACCAGTGATCGGGCGGGGGGAACCTCTGGGGCCAACGTCCTGACTTTC. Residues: CATSDRAGGTSGANVLTF.

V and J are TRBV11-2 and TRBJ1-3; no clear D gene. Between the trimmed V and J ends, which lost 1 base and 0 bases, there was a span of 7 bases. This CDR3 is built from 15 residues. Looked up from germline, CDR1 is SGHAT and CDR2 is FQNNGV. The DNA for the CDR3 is TGTGCCAGCAGCTTAGCCCCGAGCTCTGGAAACACCATATATTTT. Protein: CASSLAPSSGNTIYF. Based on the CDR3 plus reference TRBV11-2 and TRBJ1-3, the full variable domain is EAGVAQSPRYKIIEKRQSVAFWCNPISGHATLYWYQQILGQGPKLLIQFQNNGVVDDSQLPKDRFSAERLKGVDSTLKIQPAKLEDSAVYLCASSLAPSSGNTIYFGEGSWLTVV.

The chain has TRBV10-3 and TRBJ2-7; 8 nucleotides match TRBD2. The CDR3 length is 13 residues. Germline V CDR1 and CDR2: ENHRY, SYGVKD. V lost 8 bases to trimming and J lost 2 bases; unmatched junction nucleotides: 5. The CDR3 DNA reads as TGTGCCATCCGCAGCGGGGGACCCTACGAGCAGTACTTC. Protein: CAIRSGGPYEQYF.

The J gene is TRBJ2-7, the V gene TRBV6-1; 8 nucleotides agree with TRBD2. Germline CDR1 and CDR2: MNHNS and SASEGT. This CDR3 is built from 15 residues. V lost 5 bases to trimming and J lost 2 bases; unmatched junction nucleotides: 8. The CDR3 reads CASSSLAGQTYEQYF. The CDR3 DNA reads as TGTGCCAGCAGTTCCTTAGCGGGACAAACCTACGAGCAGTACTTC.

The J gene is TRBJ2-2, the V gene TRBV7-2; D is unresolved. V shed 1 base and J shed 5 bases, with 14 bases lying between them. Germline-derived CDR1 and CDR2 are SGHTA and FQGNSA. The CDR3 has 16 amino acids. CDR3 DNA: TGTGCCAGCAGCTTAGTTTCCCACTTAGTTACCGGGGAGCTGTTTTTT. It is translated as CASSLVSHLVTGELFF. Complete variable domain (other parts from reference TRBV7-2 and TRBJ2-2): GAGVSQSPSNKVTEKGKDVELRCDPISGHTALYWYRQSLGQGLEFLIYFQGNSAPDKSGLPSDRFSAERTGGSVSTLTIQRTQQEDSAVYLCASSLVSHLVTGELFFGEGSRLTVL.

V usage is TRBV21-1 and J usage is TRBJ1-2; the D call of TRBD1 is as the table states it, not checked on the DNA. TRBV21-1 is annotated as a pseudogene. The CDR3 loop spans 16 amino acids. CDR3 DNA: TGTGCCAGCAGCAAAGGATCCAGGACAGGGGACTATGGCTACACCTTC. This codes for CASSKGSRTGDYGYTF.